The clone carrying this T cell receptor (beta chain) was seen a few times. Antigen: not known. The record originates from a study of post-analysis software for immune sequencing data. Researchers reported that TCR beta cDNA libraries carried unique molecular identifiers. TCRdb independently ran MiXCR on the PCR reads; one entry per CDR3 protein. The table shows about 540,000 distinct CDR3 sequences, with 30% to 40% occurring only once. The length of the CDR3 is 13 residues. Per the germline V gene, CDR1 is SGHTA and CDR2 is FQGTGA. V was trimmed by 7 bases and J by 7 bases, leaving 16 bases between them. Study results and caveats: Four to six TRBV segments, including TRBV5-6, TRBV5-1 and TRBV20-1, were more frequent in patients than controls.

This clonotype originated in a girl under 18 with multiple sclerosis. Material: blood. The chain carries TRBV7-3 and TRBJ1-2, with D possibly TRBD1 on 5 matching bases. CDR3 coding DNA: TGTGCCAGCAACCGGGTTGCGGGGGTTGGCTACACCTTC. Translating gives CASNRVAGVGYTF.